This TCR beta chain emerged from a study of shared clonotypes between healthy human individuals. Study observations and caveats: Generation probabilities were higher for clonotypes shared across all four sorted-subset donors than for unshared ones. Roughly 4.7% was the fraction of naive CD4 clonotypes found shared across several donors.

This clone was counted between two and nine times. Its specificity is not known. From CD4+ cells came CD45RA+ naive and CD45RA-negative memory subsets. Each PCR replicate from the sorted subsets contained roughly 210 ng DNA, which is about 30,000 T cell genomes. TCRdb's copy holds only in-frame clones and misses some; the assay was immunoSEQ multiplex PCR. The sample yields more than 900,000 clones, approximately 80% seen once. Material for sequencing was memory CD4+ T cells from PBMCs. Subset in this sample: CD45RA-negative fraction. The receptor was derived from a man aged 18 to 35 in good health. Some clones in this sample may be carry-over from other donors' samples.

Here the CDR3 DNA reads TGCGCCAGCAGCTTCGGACAGGGGGCGGCCTACGAGCAGTACTTC. This translates into CASSFGQGAAYEQYF. This chain joins TRBV5-1 and TRBJ2-7; 11 nucleotides align to TRBD1. The V segment lost 2 bases and the J segment 2 bases; nucleotides outside the gene matches: 3. There are 15 residues in the CDR3. Germline-derived CDR1 and CDR2 are SGHRS and YFSETQ.